The 29 T cell receptor beta chains below were found in one sample sequenced in a study of graft-versus-host responses after intestinal transplantation. Profiling relied on immunoSEQ multiplex PCR, and the TCRdb table lists in-frame clones only, not all of them. The table lists 98,000 or so clones, more than 75% of them singletons, with roughly 1.4% in the top ten. The sequenced sample was PBMCs, obtained 255 days after intestinal transplant. The receptors were gathered from a human patient who received an intestinal transplant, so some T cells may come from the graft donor.

The V gene is TRBV15, the J gene TRBJ1-2; possible D gene TRBD1, 5 bases. Trimming removed 2 bases at V and 2 bases at J, with 15 bases between. There are 16 residues in the CDR3. Per germline, CDR1 LNHNV and CDR2 YYDKDF (reference sequence). The CDR3 nucleotides are TGTGCCACCAGCAGAAAAGGAGGGGCAGGAAACTATGGCTACACCTTC. The encoded protein is CATSRKGGAGNYGYTF.

The rearrangement joins TRBV11-2 to TRBJ2-2; TRBD1 matches at 8 bases. This CDR3 has 17 amino acids. V shed 1 base and J 6 bases; nucleotides not matched to a gene: 10. Germline CDR1 reads SGHAT; CDR2 reads FQNNGV. The CDR3 region is CASSLVSGQGWPGELFF. The CDR3 DNA sequence: TGTGCCAGCAGCTTAGTTTCCGGACAGGGTTGGCCCGGGGAGCTGTTTTTT.

This clone appeared a single time. The gene calls are TRBV5-1 and TRBJ2-7; TRBD1 matches 8 bases. The CDR3 extends over 14 amino acids. Germline V gene lookup returns CDR1 SGHRS and CDR2 YFSETQ. J gave up 3 bases and V 0 bases, and 2 bases lay outside the gene matches. DNA of the CDR3: TGCGCCAGCAGCTTGGTGGGACAGGTCTACGAGCAGTACTTC. This gives the protein CASSLVGQVYEQYF.

The CDR3 spells CASSLVGSNYGYTF. CDR3 bases: TGTGCCAGCAGCTTAGTCGGGAGTAACTATGGCTACACCTTC. This chain connects TRBV11-2 to TRBJ1-2; D not certain. CDR1 SGHAT and CDR2 FQNNGV come from the germline V gene. V was cut by 1 base and J by 1 base, with 7 bases left in between. The CDR3 has 14 residues. The complete variable domain, with remaining parts taken from reference TRBV11-2 and TRBJ1-2, reads EAGVAQSPRYKIIEKRQSVAFWCNPISGHATLYWYQQILGQGPKLLIQFQNNGVVDDSQLPKDRFSAERLKGVDSTLKIQPAKLEDSAVYLCASSLVGSNYGYTFGSGTRLTVV.

This clone was seen a handful of times. J is TRBJ2-5 and V is TRBV5-1, with D possibly TRBD1 on 6 matching bases. The CDR3 is 16 amino acids. Germline values: CDR1 SGHRS, CDR2 YFSETQ. Trimming left V 0 bases short and J 5 bases short, with 17 bases between. In nucleotides, the CDR3 is TGCGCCAGCAGCTTGGAGTCCGTACGAAGGGGGGAGACCCAGTACTTC. Its translation: CASSLESVRRGETQYF.

The chain employs TRBV19 and TRBJ2-1; TRBD1 matches 9 bases. V was clipped by 4 bases and J by 9 bases; unmatched bases: 1. Germline V gives CDR1 LNHDA, CDR2 SQIVND (reference sequence). The CDR3 length is 12 residues. The CDR3 DNA reads as TGTGCCAGTAGTACGACAGGGGGTGAGCAGTTCTTC. This translates into CASSTTGGEQFF. The full variable domain, its missing parts supplied by reference TRBV19 and TRBJ2-1, is DGGITQSPKYLFRKEGQNVTLSCEQNLNHDAMYWYRQDPGQGLRLIYYSQIVNDFQKGDIAEGYSVSREKKESFPLTVTSAQKNPTAFYLCASSTTGGEQFFGPGTRLTVL.

The rearrangement links TRBV7-8 to TRBJ2-5; 7 bases align to TRBD2. Germline values: CDR1 SGHVS, CDR2 FQNEAQ. V was pared by 9 bases and J by 3 bases, with 7 bases of the junction left unmatched. The CDR3 length is 13 residues. This CDR3 reads CARWTRTEETQYF. CDR3 bases: TGTGCCAGATGGACTAGAACGGAAGAGACCCAGTACTTC.

The rearrangement joins TRBV19 to TRBJ2-3; no definite D call. CDR3 size: 14 residues. In germline, CDR1 is LNHDA, CDR2 SQIVND (reference sequence). Trimming pared 9 bases from V and 1 base from J, leaving 14 bases between. CDR3 loop: CASSPSVGTDTQYF. CDR3 sequence (DNA): TGTGCCAGCAGCCCATCAGTGGGCACAGATACGCAGTATTTT.

The chain uses TRBV6-5 and TRBJ2-2; a possible D gene is TRBD2 (5 bases). The CDR3 has 14 amino acids. Trimming removed 8 bases from V and 0 bases from J, with 10 bases in between. Germline V gives CDR1 MNHEY, CDR2 SVGAGI. The CDR3 DNA is TGTGCCAGCTGGGCTAGCCCGAACACCGGGGAGCTGTTTTTT. It translates to CASWASPNTGELFF.

The chain has TRBV19 and TRBJ2-5; 9 bases map to TRBD1. The germline CDR1 and CDR2 sequences are LNHDA and SQIVND (reference sequence). The CDR3 covers 15 residues. Germline trimming cut 5 bases from V and 4 bases from J; bases unmatched to any gene: 8. CDR3 region: CASSGRDRALETQYF. The CDR3 DNA sequence: TGTGCCAGTAGTGGCCGGGACAGGGCATTAGAGACCCAGTACTTC.

V is TRBV10-2 and J is TRBJ1-5; 9 positions match TRBD1. The CDR3 runs to 14 residues. J gave up 4 bases and V 8 bases, and 6 bases lay outside the gene matches. Germline-derived CDR1 and CDR2 are WSHSY and SAAADI. The CDR3 sequence is CASASGQGNQPQHF. In DNA form, the CDR3 reads TGCGCCAGCGCTTCGGGACAGGGAAATCAGCCCCAGCATTTT.

The chain employs TRBV29-1 and TRBJ1-1, with a weak D call TRBD1 (5 bases). The germline V gene encodes CDR1 SQVTM and CDR2 ANQGSEA. The V end lost 4 bases, the J end lost 0 bases, and 9 bases lay between the germline ends. This CDR3 spans 13 amino acids. As DNA, the CDR3 is TGCAGCGTTGCCAGGGTGATGAACACTGAAGCTTTCTTT. It codes for CSVARVMNTEAFF.

The chain is built from TRBV15 and TRBJ1-5; D remains ambiguous. V was pared by 1 base and J by 6 bases, with 7 bases between. The CDR3 extends over 13 amino acids. CDR1 is LNHNV, CDR2 YYDKDF, per germline (reference sequence). CDR3 nucleotides: TGTGCCACCAGCAGAGTGGGAGGTCAGCCCCAGCATTTT. Its protein is CATSRVGGQPQHF.

Remarks on this clone: Other DNA sequences from this sample encode an identical CDR3 as well. V usage is TRBV7-9 and J usage is TRBJ2-7; 7 bases are shared with TRBD1. This CDR3 is built from 14 residues. CDR1 SEHNR and CDR2 FQNEAQ come from the germline V gene (reference sequence). V shed 5 bases and J 2 bases; nucleotides not matched to a gene: 6. CDR3 residues: CASSPRQGPYEQYF. In nucleotides, the CDR3 is TGTGCCAGCAGCCCGAGACAGGGTCCCTACGAGCAGTACTTC. Full variable domain (outside the CDR3, taken from reference TRBV7-9 and TRBJ2-7): DTGVSQNPRHKITKRGQNVTFRCDPISEHNRLYWYRQTLGQGPEFLTYFQNEAQLEKSRLLSDRFSAERPKGSFSTLEIQRTEQGDSAMYLCASSPRQGPYEQYFGPGTRLTVT.

V and J are TRBV7-9 and TRBJ2-3; D is unresolved. The CDR3 totals 18 residues. Germline V gene lookup returns CDR1 SEHNR and CDR2 FQNEAQ (reference sequence). V dropped 4 bases and J dropped 0 bases, with 20 bases sitting between them. The CDR3 loop reads CASSYQALFIASTDTQYF. The DNA for the CDR3 is TGTGCCAGCAGCTACCAAGCCCTCTTCATCGCTAGCACAGATACGCAGTATTTT.

The rearrangement joins TRBV7-2 to TRBJ2-2; 8 nucleotides match TRBD1. Germline V gene data show CDR1 as SGHTA and CDR2 as FQGNSA. With V trimmed by 5 bases and J by 3 bases, 2 bases remained unmatched. The CDR3 runs to 14 residues. The CDR3 region has the DNA TGTGCCAGCAGCCCAGGGGGCTACACCGGGGAGCTGTTTTTT. Its protein product is CASSPGGYTGELFF.

The J gene is TRBJ2-2, the V gene TRBV15; D not resolved. The CDR3 is made up of 14 amino acids. Germline V CDR1 and CDR2: LNHNV, YYDKDF (reference sequence). The V end lost 7 bases, the J end lost 1 base, and 10 bases lay between the germline ends. This CDR3 reads CATTTERNTGELFF. As DNA, the CDR3 is TGTGCCACCACAACGGAAAGGAACACCGGGGAGCTGTTTTTT. The entire variable domain, with the rest obtained from reference TRBV15 and TRBJ2-2, is as follows: DAMVIQNPRYQVTQFGKPVTLSCSQTLNHNVMYWYQQKSSQAPKLLFHYYDKDFNNEADTPDNFQSRRPNTSFCFLDIRSPGLGDTAMYLCATTTERNTGELFFGEGSRLTVL.

The chain has TRBV7-2 and TRBJ2-7; D is undetermined. CDR3 length equals 13 residues. Germline CDR1 and CDR2: SGHTA and FQGNSA. Trimming removed 1 base from V and 0 bases from J, with 4 bases in between. Here the CDR3 DNA reads TGTGCCAGCAGCTTAGACGTCTCCTACGAGCAGTACTTC. The encoded protein is CASSLDVSYEQYF.

V usage is TRBV28 and J usage is TRBJ2-5; 9 bases fit TRBD2. V lost 3 bases to trimming and J lost 3 bases; unmatched junction nucleotides: 2. From germline, CDR1 is MDHEN and CDR2 SYDVKM. This CDR3 region has 14 residues. Written as DNA, the CDR3 is TGTGCCAGCAGTTTGGCGGGAGGGGAAGAGACCCAGTACTTC. Residues: CASSLAGGEETQYF. Full variable domain (remainder filled in from reference TRBV28 and TRBJ2-5): DVKVTQSSRYLVKRTGEKVFLECVQDMDHENMFWYRQDPGLGLRLIYFSYDVKMKEKGDIPEGYSVSREKKERFSLILESASTNQTSMYLCASSLAGGEETQYFGPGTRLLVL.

The chain couples TRBV11-1 to TRBJ1-2; 7 nucleotides align to TRBD1. The V segment lost 1 base and the J segment 0 bases; nucleotides outside the gene matches: 2. Germline CDR1 is SGHAT and CDR2 is FQDESV (reference sequence). CDR3 size: 15 residues. CDR3 nucleotide sequence: TGTGCCAGCAGCTTAGGGGGACAGACTAACTATGGCTACACCTTC. It yields the protein CASSLGGQTNYGYTF.

The chain carries TRBV11-2 and TRBJ2-7; 7 nucleotides line up with TRBD1. CDR1 is SGHAT and CDR2 is FQNNGV in the germline V gene. The V and J ends lost 6 bases and 4 bases, in that order; junction bases with no gene match: 12. CDR3 length: 15 amino acids. In DNA form, the CDR3 reads TGTGCCAGCAGTTTGTTCACAGGGGAATCTTACGAGCAGTACTTC. Protein sequence: CASSLFTGESYEQYF. The whole variable domain, remainder taken from reference TRBV11-2 and TRBJ2-7, is EAGVAQSPRYKIIEKRQSVAFWCNPISGHATLYWYQQILGQGPKLLIQFQNNGVVDDSQLPKDRFSAERLKGVDSTLKIQPAKLEDSAVYLCASSLFTGESYEQYFGPGTRLTVT.

The chain is built from TRBV6-1 and TRBJ2-1; 11 nucleotides match TRBD1. CDR3 length: 15 residues. CDR1 and CDR2 from the germline V gene are MNHNS and SASEGT. The V and J ends lost 3 bases and 7 bases, in that order; junction bases with no gene match: 5. The CDR3 DNA reads TGTGCCAGCAGTGATGACGGGACAGGGGGTAATGAGCAGTTCTTC. Residues: CASSDDGTGGNEQFF.

The genes are TRBV6-4 and TRBJ1-1, with TRBD1 as a possible D gene (6 bases). The V and J ends lost 4 bases and 1 base respectively, with 10 bases between them. Germline loops: CDR1 MRHNA, CDR2 SNTAGT. The CDR3 spans 14 residues. The CDR3 loop is CASSVTGQNTEAFF. CDR3 in DNA: TGTGCCAGCAGTGTAACAGGGCAGAACACTGAAGCTTTCTTT.

The chain employs TRBV27 and TRBJ2-1, with 9 bases aligning to TRBD2. This CDR3 has 16 residues. With 0 bases clipped from V and 9 bases from J, the junction kept 9 bases outside the gene matches. From germline, CDR1 is MNHEY and CDR2 SMNVEV (reference sequence). The CDR3 DNA is TGTGCCAGCAGTTTATCTGCTAGCGGGGTACTGGGTGAGCAGTTCTTC. It encodes CASSLSASGVLGEQFF.

This clone has just one count. The V and J genes are TRBV18 and TRBJ1-2; D gene uncertain. Trimming shortened V by 1 base and J by 3 bases, and 12 bases separated the two germline ends. Germline V lookup: CDR1 KGHSH, CDR2 LQKENI. CDR3 size: 15 residues. The CDR3, as DNA: TGTGCCAGCTCACCACTTGACCGAGCTGACTATGGCTACACCTTC. Its protein is CASSPLDRADYGYTF.

The V call is TRBV5-5, the J call TRBJ1-1; 11 bases align to TRBD1. V lost 4 bases, J lost 5 bases, and 7 bases stayed unmatched. This CDR3 spans 15 amino acids. CDR1 SGHKS and CDR2 YYEKEE come from the germline V gene (reference sequence). This chain's CDR3 is CASSPGQGEKTEAFF. Written as DNA, the CDR3 is TGTGCCAGCAGCCCGGGACAGGGGGAGAAGACTGAAGCTTTCTTT.

V gene TRBV28 combines with J gene TRBJ1-5, with 9 bases identical to TRBD1. CDR1 is MDHEN, CDR2 SYDVKM, per germline. CDR3 length equals 15 residues. After removal of 4 bases from V and 8 bases from J, the junction contained 9 bases not matched to a gene. The CDR3 DNA is TGTGCCAGCAGTTCGACCGGGACAGGGCTGAAGCCCCAGCATTTT. The encoded protein is CASSSTGTGLKPQHF.

The chain has TRBV6-5 and TRBJ2-2; D not resolved. CDR3 length: 14 residues. In germline, CDR1 is MNHEY, CDR2 SVGAGI. Deletions cut 4 bases from V and 4 bases from J, with 10 bases between. The DNA for the CDR3 is TGTGCCAGCAGTTTTGCACGAGCCACCGGGGAGCTGTTTTTT. Translated: CASSFARATGELFF.

The CDR3 loop reads CASSPRTSGVSSYNEQFF. The DNA for the CDR3 is TGTGCCAGCAGCCCCCGGACTAGCGGGGTGAGCTCCTACAATGAGCAGTTCTTC. This chain uses TRBV7-8 with TRBJ2-1; 12 bases align to TRBD2. Trimming removed 5 bases from V and 0 bases from J; junction bases left unmatched: 8. The CDR3 extends over 18 amino acids. Germline CDR1 SGHVS, CDR2 FQNEAQ.